Below, one TCR beta chain is given with its context. What antigen it recognizes has not been identified. The sample holds no much larger clone one base away, and base qualities are not on file. This entry comes from a study of T cell changes during pregnancy in multiple sclerosis (dated by TCRdb to between 2018 and 2020). About the study as a whole: In women with multiple sclerosis, the researchers looked at how the T cell repertoire shifted as pregnancy progressed.

Preparation of the library involved the immunoSEQ multiplex PCR assay. TCRdb obtained this table from immuneACCESS and retained in-frame rearrangements with V and J assigned. These tables miss some clones; where compared with another copy, unresolved V genes account for less than half of the shortfall, and the remainder is unexplained. Here the sample has roughly 26,000 clones; 89% occur a single time. In total, the top ten clones hold over 15% of the sample. The TCR was taken from a female donor with multiple sclerosis, enrolled in a pregnancy study. The source was CD8+ T cells from peripheral blood mononuclear cells, collected in the second trimester of pregnancy.

The CDR3 sequence is CASSLAGLLYEQYF. The DNA sequence follows: TGTGCCAGCAGCCTAGCGGGCCTTCTCTACGAGCAGTACTTC. The rearrangement combines TRBV28 with TRBJ2-7, with TRBD2 matching 8 junction bases. The CDR3 contains 14 residues, cysteine and phenylalanine counted. Solely the CDR3 DNA is kept, with 42 bases framed from the first base. Germline trimming: 6 bases from V, 3 bases from J; junction bases outside gene matches: 7. The CDR1 and CDR2 encoded by the germline V gene are MDHEN and SYDVKM.